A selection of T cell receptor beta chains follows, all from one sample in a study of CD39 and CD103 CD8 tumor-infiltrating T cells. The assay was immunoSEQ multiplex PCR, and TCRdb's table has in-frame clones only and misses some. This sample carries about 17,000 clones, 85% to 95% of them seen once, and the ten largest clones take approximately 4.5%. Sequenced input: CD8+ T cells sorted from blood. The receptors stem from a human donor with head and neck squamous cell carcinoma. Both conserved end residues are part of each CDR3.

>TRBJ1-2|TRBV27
CASSFFGGAEGYTF
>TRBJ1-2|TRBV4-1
CASSQGGRVVAGYTF
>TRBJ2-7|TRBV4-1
CASSQTSGDEQYF
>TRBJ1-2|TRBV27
CASSSGQGDNYGYTF
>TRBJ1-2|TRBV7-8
CASSSPPDYGYTF
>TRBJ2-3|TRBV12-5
CASGLVIDTQYF
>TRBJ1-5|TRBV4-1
CASSPTKGSRGSNQPQHF
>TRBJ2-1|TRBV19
CASSWGTGSNEQFF
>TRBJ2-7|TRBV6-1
CASAGGQGAYEQYF
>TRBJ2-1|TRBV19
CASSTSFGGVSYNEQFF
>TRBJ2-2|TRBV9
CASSVGDLLGTAGELFF
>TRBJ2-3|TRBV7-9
CASSLAGTSSTDTQYF
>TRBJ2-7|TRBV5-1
CASSLEAWDYEQYF
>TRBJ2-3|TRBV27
CASSSPVEAVSTDTQYF
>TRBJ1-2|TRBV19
CASSLVGGNYGYTF
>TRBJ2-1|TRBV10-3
CAISMDNSYNEQFF
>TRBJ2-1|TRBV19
CASSTQTGGIYNEQFF
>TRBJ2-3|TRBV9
CASSVGGTGMSTDTQYF
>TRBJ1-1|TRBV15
CATSRAGNTEAFF
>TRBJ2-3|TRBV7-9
CASSPLGGSTDTQYF
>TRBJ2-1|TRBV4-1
CASSQGVTYNEQFF
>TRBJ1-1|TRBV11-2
CASSFLVQAPNTEAFF
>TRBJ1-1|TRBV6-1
CASSERGGFTEAFF
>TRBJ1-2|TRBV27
CASSSERDYGYTF
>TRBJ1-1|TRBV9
CASSAEGNTEAFF
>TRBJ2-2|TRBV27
CASSLLRETLPGELFF
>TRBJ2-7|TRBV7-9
CASSKERGGEQYF
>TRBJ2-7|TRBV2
CASIATNSYEQYF
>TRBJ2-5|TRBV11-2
CASQHLSETQYF
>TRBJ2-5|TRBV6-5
CASSYSGLAPYETQYF
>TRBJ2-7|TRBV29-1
CSVGRGPYEQYF
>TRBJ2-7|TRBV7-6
CASSFLTGDEQYF
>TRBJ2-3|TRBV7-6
CASSLAGNPSTDTQYF
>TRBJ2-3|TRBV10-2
CASSESPGGGYTDTQYF
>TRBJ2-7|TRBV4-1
CASSQGWQAGYEQYF